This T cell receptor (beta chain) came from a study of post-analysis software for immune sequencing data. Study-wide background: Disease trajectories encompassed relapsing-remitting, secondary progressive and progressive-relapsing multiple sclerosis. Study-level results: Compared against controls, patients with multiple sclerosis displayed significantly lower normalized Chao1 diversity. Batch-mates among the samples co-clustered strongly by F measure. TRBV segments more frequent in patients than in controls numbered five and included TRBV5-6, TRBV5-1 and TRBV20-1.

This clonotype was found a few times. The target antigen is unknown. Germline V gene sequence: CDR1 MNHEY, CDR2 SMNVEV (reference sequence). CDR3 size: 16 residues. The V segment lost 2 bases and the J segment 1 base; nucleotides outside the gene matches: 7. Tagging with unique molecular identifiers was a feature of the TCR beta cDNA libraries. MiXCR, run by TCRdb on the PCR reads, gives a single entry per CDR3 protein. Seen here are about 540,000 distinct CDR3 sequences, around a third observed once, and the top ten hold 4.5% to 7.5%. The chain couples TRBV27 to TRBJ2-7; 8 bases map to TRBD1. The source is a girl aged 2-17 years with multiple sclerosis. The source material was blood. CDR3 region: CASSLDRQGKSYEQYF. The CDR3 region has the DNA TGTGCCAGCAGTTTAGACAGACAGGGGAAATCCTACGAGCAGTACTTC.